This passage covers 20 T cell receptor beta chains from one sample sequenced in a study of blood T cell repertoires in COVID-19 (dated by TCRdb to about 2020). Library creation used the immunoSEQ multiplex PCR assay. The source is immuneACCESS, and TCRdb retained only in-frame sequences with V and J called. Part of the clones is not carried over; for the studies checked, unresolved V genes explain less than half of this, and the remainder is unexplained. The table for this sample lists 200,000 to 300,000 clones; about 87% of them were counted only once. Of the sample, 2% to 2.5% falls within the top ten clones. The sample taken for sequencing was peripheral blood. The receptors stem from a woman in her forties or fifties with acute or convalescent COVID-19.

This clone was seen a single time. The chain carries TRBV9 and TRBJ2-7; D is unclear. Germline assignment: CDR1 SGDLS and CDR2 YYNGEE. This CDR3 spans 14 amino acids. Trimming removed 1 base at V and 6 bases at J, with 14 bases between. The CDR3 region has the DNA TGTGCCAGCAGCGTAACATCCTCCCCGGGCGAGCAGTACTTC. Its protein is CASSVTSSPGEQYF.

V usage is TRBV9 and J usage is TRBJ1-6; no definite D call. The CDR3 has 14 amino acids. Per the germline V gene, CDR1 is SGDLS and CDR2 is YYNGEE. Trimming shortened V by 1 base and J by 5 bases, and 7 bases separated the two germline ends. The CDR3 DNA sequence: TGTGCCAGCAGCGTACGCGACAATAATTCACCCCTCCACTTT. It specifies CASSVRDNNSPLHF.

This chain connects TRBV19 to TRBJ1-5; 7 bases are shared with TRBD1. The V gene's germline CDR1 is LNHDA and CDR2 SQIVND (reference sequence). The CDR3 runs 16 residues. The J segment lost 3 bases and the V segment lost 7 bases, leaving 12 bases of the junction unmatched. The CDR3 region is CASISSKTGDNQPQHF. The CDR3 DNA reads as TGTGCCAGTATCAGCTCAAAAACAGGGGACAATCAGCCCCAGCATTTT.

This chain links TRBV28 with TRBJ1-2, with 7 bases fitting TRBD1. Losses at the gene ends were 6 bases for V and 7 bases for J; bases not matched to a gene: 5. CDR3 size: 12 residues. Germline CDR1 and CDR2: MDHEN and SYDVKM. Here the CDR3 reads CASSTYRGGYTF. The CDR3 DNA reads TGTGCCAGCAGCACATACAGGGGTGGCTACACCTTC.

This clone was observed once. The chain couples TRBV3-1 (or the pseudogene TRBV3-2) to TRBJ1-2; D is perhaps TRBD1 (6 bases). In germline, CDR1 is LGHDT, CDR2 YNNKEL (reference sequence). The V end lost 5 bases, the J end lost 5 bases, and 15 bases lay between the germline ends. This CDR3 contains 14 residues. CDR3 sequence (DNA): TGTGCCAGCAGCGCACGCAGGGGATCGTATGGCTACACCTTC. Residues: CASSARRGSYGYTF.

V and J are TRBV7-2 and TRBJ1-2; 8 positions match TRBD1. Per the germline V gene, CDR1 is SGHTA and CDR2 is FQGNSA. J was trimmed by 4 bases and V by 4 bases; bases with no gene match: 8. This CDR3 contains 15 residues. The CDR3 protein is CASSSRTGLVYGYTF. CDR3 bases: TGTGCCAGCAGCTCCAGGACAGGGTTGGTCTATGGCTACACCTTC.

The V and J genes are TRBV5-1 and TRBJ1-1; a possible D gene is TRBD1 (6 bases). The ends were cut back, 1 base at V and 1 base at J, with 11 bases in the middle. Germline CDR1 reads SGHRS; CDR2 reads YFSETQ. This CDR3 has 15 residues. DNA for the CDR3: TGCGCCAGCAGCTTGTTGGCAGGGGAGAACACTGAAGCTTTCTTT. Translation gives CASSLLAGENTEAFF.

The chain links TRBV2 to TRBJ1-5; D unresolved. CDR3 length: 16 amino acids. V lost 1 base and J 7 bases, leaving 17 bases between the germline ends. Germline CDR1 is SNHLY and CDR2 is FYNNEI. In DNA, the CDR3 is TGTGCCAGCAGTGAAGATATAGGAGGAGGAGGGCAGCCCCAGCATTTT. Protein sequence: CASSEDIGGGGQPQHF.

With respect to this clone: The sample contains more than one DNA sequence encoding this CDR3. The V gene is TRBV15, the J gene TRBJ2-7; D uncertain. The CDR3 is 13 residues long. Germline V gives CDR1 LNHNV, CDR2 YYDKDF (reference sequence). The V and J ends lost 0 bases and 1 base respectively, with 4 bases between them. The CDR3 region has the DNA TGTGCCACCAGCAGAGACCTGTCCTACGAGCAGTACTTC. It codes for CATSRDLSYEQYF.

This chain joins TRBV28 and TRBJ1-4; 10 bases align to TRBD1. Germline V gene sequence: CDR1 MDHEN, CDR2 SYDVKM. This CDR3 is 15 amino acids long. The V gene end was trimmed by 6 bases and the J gene end by 8 bases; junction bases not matched to a gene: 9. As DNA, the CDR3 is TGTGCCAGCAGACCCGGACAGGGGGGGAAAGAAAAACTGTTTTTT. This sequence encodes CASRPGQGGKEKLFF.

The chain is built from TRBV24-1 and TRBJ2-2, with TRBD2 matching 9 bases. Germline V lookup: CDR1 KGHDR, CDR2 SFDVKD. V dropped 7 bases and J dropped 2; count of bases not matched to a gene: 10. The CDR3 is 17 amino acids. The CDR3 region is CATSGVAGEDNTGELFF. The CDR3, as DNA: TGTGCCACCAGCGGGGTAGCGGGAGAGGATAACACCGGGGAGCTGTTTTTT.

This clone was found once. The chain has TRBV7-3 and TRBJ2-1; D uncertain. Germline V gives CDR1 SGHTA, CDR2 FQGTGA. The ends were cut back, 1 base at V and 7 bases at J, with 5 bases in the middle. The CDR3 length is 12 residues. The CDR3 DNA follows: TGTGCCAGCAGCTTAAGAGAAAATGAGCAGTTCTTC. The encoded protein is CASSLRENEQFF. Full variable domain (outside the CDR3, taken from reference TRBV7-3 and TRBJ2-1): GAGVSQTPSNKVTEKGKYVELRCDPISGHTALYWYRQSLGQGPEFLIYFQGTGAADDSGLPNDRFFAVRPEGSVSTLKIQRTERGDSAVYLCASSLRENEQFFGPGTRLTVL.

The V gene is TRBV14, the J gene TRBJ1-2; D ambiguous. The CDR3 is 15 amino acids. V gave up 0 bases and J gave up 1 base, with 9 bases separating them. The germline V gene encodes CDR1 SGHDN and CDR2 FVKESK. The CDR3: CASSQDLTSNYGYTF. The CDR3 region has the DNA TGTGCCAGCAGCCAAGATCTGACAAGTAACTATGGCTACACCTTC.

V usage is TRBV6-5 and J usage is TRBJ1-2; 8 bases are a match to TRBD1. Germline V gives CDR1 MNHEY, CDR2 SVGAGI. V shed 5 bases, J shed 8 bases, and the junction held 10 bases outside the gene matches. The CDR3 totals 14 residues. CDR3 coding DNA: TGTGCCAGCAGTCCCCCTGGACAGGGAACGGGCTACACCTTC. Protein product: CASSPPGQGTGYTF.

Here the CDR3 DNA reads TGTGCCAGCAGTGGGGGGGGACATCTTAATGAAAAACTGTTTTTT. Protein product: CASSGGGHLNEKLFF. The V call is TRBV2, the J call TRBJ1-4; D is possibly TRBD1 (6 bases). The CDR3 runs 15 residues. Trimming left V 4 bases short and J 4 bases short, with 13 bases between. Germline values: CDR1 SNHLY, CDR2 FYNNEI.

The chain recombines TRBV19 with TRBJ2-7; 10 bases fit TRBD2. Germline CDR1 LNHDA, CDR2 SQIVND (reference sequence). V lost 9 bases, J lost 3 bases, and 8 bases stayed unmatched. The CDR3 covers 14 residues. The CDR3 here is CASHSGRPGYEQYF. DNA for the CDR3: TGTGCCAGCCATAGCGGGAGGCCCGGCTACGAGCAGTACTTC. Full variable domain (rest looked up from reference TRBV19 and TRBJ2-7): DGGITQSPKYLFRKEGQNVTLSCEQNLNHDAMYWYRQDPGQGLRLIYYSQIVNDFQKGDIAEGYSVSREKKESFPLTVTSAQKNPTAFYLCASHSGRPGYEQYFGPGTRLTVT.

The chain joins TRBV9 to TRBJ1-4; D is ambiguous. The CDR3 runs 13 residues. V was trimmed by 3 bases and J by 8 bases, leaving 11 bases between them. In germline, CDR1 is SGDLS, CDR2 YYNGEE. CDR3 loop: CASSGPYEEKLFF. The CDR3 DNA reads TGTGCCAGCAGCGGCCCTTACGAGGAAAAACTGTTTTTT.

This clone was seen just once. This rearrangement joins TRBV7-6 to TRBJ2-3, with TRBD2 identical over 10 bases. V lost 0 bases to trimming and J lost 1 base; unmatched junction nucleotides: 1. This CDR3 contains 16 residues. Germline V gene data show CDR1 as SGHVS and CDR2 as FNYEAQ. CDR3 residues: CASSLATSGRTDTQYF. The CDR3 coding sequence is TGTGCCAGCAGCTTAGCGACTAGCGGGCGCACAGATACGCAGTATTTT.

J is TRBJ1-6 and V is TRBV3-1 (or the pseudogene TRBV3-2); D uncertain. Germline V gene data show CDR1 as LGHDT and CDR2 as YNNKEL (reference sequence). The V end lost 3 bases, the J end lost 8 bases, and 8 bases lay between the germline ends. This CDR3 has 13 residues. As DNA, the CDR3 is TGTGCCAGCAGCCAGGGAGGCGATTCACCCCTCCACTTT. It is translated as CASSQGGDSPLHF.

The V call is TRBV27, the J call TRBJ1-6; D unresolved. The CDR3 extends over 16 amino acids. V lost 1 base to trimming and J lost 9 bases, with 16 bases between them. The germline V gene has CDR1 MNHEY and CDR2 SMNVEV (reference sequence). Here the CDR3 reads CASSLFPRGLRSPLHF. DNA of the CDR3: TGTGCCAGCAGTTTATTCCCGCGGGGATTACGTTCACCCCTCCACTTT.